The clone carrying this T cell receptor (beta chain) was recorded many times. What it binds is unknown. Drawn at first hyperthyroidism diagnosis, the blood sample preceded any ophthalmopathy symptoms. PBMCs stemmed from under 11 ml fresh peripheral blood. These data originate in a study of T cells in Graves' hyperthyroidism and ophthalmopathy. Overall study: The authors collected peripheral blood at initial diagnosis, before any treatment. Study-wide findings and caveats: Blood also contained most expanded thyroid clonotypes above 0.001.

The V gene's germline CDR1 is MNHEY and CDR2 SVGAGI. The CDR3 runs 14 residues. Trimming at V came to 6 bases and at J to 2 bases, leaving 7 bases not matched to a gene. TCR beta CDR3 sequences were amplified from RNA transcripts. HTBI primers were employed in a first-round RT-PCR of the TCR CDR3. In TCRdb, the multiplex PCR reads were re-called with MiXCR into one record per CDR3 protein. The table shows about 300,000 distinct CDR3 sequences, with around a quarter occurring only once. The receptor's source is a man in his forties with Graves' hyperthyroidism that later progressed to Graves' ophthalmopathy. The chain couples TRBV6-5 to TRBJ2-7; 7 bases line up with TRBD1. The specimen sequenced was blood. CDR3 protein: CASSRPGTAYEQYF. The CDR3 DNA sequence: TGTGCCAGCAGCAGACCCGGGACAGCCTACGAGCAGTACTTC.